The rows below give T cell receptor beta chains drawn from one sample of a study of T cell repertoires in cytomegalovirus infection. TCRdb processed the reads anew with MiXCR; each CDR3 protein has one entry. The repertoire includes about 340,000 distinct CDR3 sequences, 25% to 35% of them detected once, and roughly 20% sits in the top ten. These receptors' antigens are unknown. Material: cultured PBMCs, obtained from culture after CMV antigen stimulation. The origin of the receptors is a human donor in good health (CMV status not recorded). Some clones in this sample may be carry-over from other donors' samples. Both conserved end residues are part of each CDR3. D genes are given only for firm matches. Clone sizes are given selectively: once, few, many, or a class where the clone is expanded.

clone_size d_call j_call v_call cdr3_aa cdr3_nt
NA TRBD1 TRBJ1-5 TRBV12-5 CASGRGGSNQPQHF TGTGCTAGTGGCCGAGGGGGCAGCAATCAGCCCCAGCATTTT
many TRBD1 TRBJ2-7 TRBV7-2 CASSLDGTGTYEQYF TGTGCCAGCAGCTTAGACGGGACAGGGACGTACGAGCAGTACTTC
NA NA TRBJ1-2 TRBV7-2 CASSSTGFNYGYTF TGTGCCAGCAGCTCGACAGGATTCAACTATGGCTACACCTTC
NA NA TRBJ1-1 TRBV5-1 CASSLRNPQGAFF TGCGCCAGCAGCTTAAGGAACCCTCAGGGAGCTTTCTTT
NA NA TRBJ1-3 TRBV7-9 CASSLGDLVGREYVGSGNTIYF TGTGCCAGCAGCTTAGGGGACCTGGTTGGCAGGGAATATGTCGGCTCTGGAAACACCATATATTTT
many NA TRBJ1-5 TRBV7-8 CASSLAGGENQPQHF TGTGCCAGCAGCTTAGCGGGCGGAGAGAATCAGCCCCAGCATTTT
few NA TRBJ2-1 TRBV28 CAIQPFRGIYNEQFF TGTGCCATCCAACCCTTCAGGGGAATATACAATGAGCAGTTCTTC
few NA TRBJ1-1 TRBV28 CASSPGARNTEAFF TGTGCCAGCAGTCCGGGAGCCAGAAACACTGAAGCTTTCTTT
NA NA TRBJ1-2 TRBV28 CASSLRDGVYGYTF TGTGCCAGCAGTTTAAGGGACGGAGTCTATGGCTACACCTTC
once NA TRBJ2-7 TRBV6-8 CASRQGGERSYEQYF TGTGCCAGCAGGCAGGGGGGTGAGCGCTCCTACGAGCAGTACTTC
NA TRBD2 TRBJ2-7 TRBV11-3 CASSLRAGDRYEQYF TGTGCCAGCAGCTTAAGGGCGGGAGATAGGTACGAGCAGTACTTC
many TRBD2 TRBJ2-7 TRBV7-2 CASSLVGGDPYEQYF TGTGCCAGCAGCCTAGTGGGAGGGGACCCCTACGAGCAGTACTTC
NA NA TRBJ2-3 TRBV27 CASSSGLPGERQYF TGTGCCAGCAGTTCGGGACTCCCAGGGGAGAGGCAGTATTTT
few NA TRBJ2-1 TRBV7-2 CASSTLARANEQFF TGTGCCAGCAGCACACTAGCCCGAGCTAATGAGCAGTTCTTC
many TRBD2 TRBJ2-2 TRBV27 CASSPDQGRANTGELFF TGTGCCAGCAGTCCCGACCAAGGGAGGGCGAACACCGGGGAGCTGTTTTTT
few TRBD2 TRBJ2-5 TRBV20-1 CSARPLAGGETQYF TGCAGTGCTAGGCCACTAGCGGGGGGAGAGACCCAGTACTTC
once NA TRBJ1-1 TRBV30 CATAQGSERSMNTEAFF TGTGCAACCGCTCAGGGTTCTGAGAGGTCTATGAACACTGAAGCTTTCTTT
few NA TRBJ2-2 TRBV7-3 CASRIIRFTNSLNTGELFF TGTGCCAGCAGAATAATCAGGTTTACCAACTCCTTGAACACCGGGGAGCTGTTTTTT
NA NA TRBJ2-2 TRBV25-1 CASSPLTGTGELFF TGTGCCAGCAGCCCACTTACGGGAACCGGGGAGCTGTTTTTT
many NA TRBJ1-5 TRBV7-2 CASSLVGQPQHF TGTGCCAGCAGCTTAGTGGGTCAGCCCCAGCATTTT
few TRBD2 TRBJ2-5 TRBV7-9 CASSGLAGGGETQYF TGTGCCTCTTCCGGGCTAGCGGGAGGCGGGGAGACCCAGTACTTC
NA TRBD1 TRBJ2-2 TRBV12-3/TRBV12-4 CASSAGTDTGELFF TGTGCCAGCAGCGCCGGGACAGACACCGGGGAGCTGTTTTTT
few NA TRBJ2-7 TRBV7-8 CASSLNRFSYEQYF TGTGCCAGCAGCTTAAACAGGTTCTCCTACGAGCAGTACTTC
many NA TRBJ1-2 TRBV7-2 CASSLAGLPRGYTF TGTGCCAGCAGCTTAGCAGGGCTTCCAAGGGGCTACACCTTC
NA NA TRBJ2-7 TRBV19 CASSQRTEPAYEQYF TGTGCCAGTAGCCAGAGGACGGAACCAGCCTACGAGCAGTACTTC
few NA TRBJ1-4 TRBV20-1 CSAAAYGEKLFF TGCAGTGCTGCCGCCTACGGGGAAAAACTGTTTTTT
few NA TRBJ1-4 TRBV28 CASSLSSPNEKLFF TGTGCCAGCAGTTTATCCAGTCCTAATGAAAAACTGTTTTTT
NA NA TRBJ2-4 TRBV20-1 CSAPNPTENIQYF TGCAGTGCTCCTAACCCCACCGAAAACATTCAGTACTTC
NA NA TRBJ2-1 TRBV7-6 CASSLGGGVLDEQFF TGTGCCAGCAGCTTAGGGGGTGGCGTATTGGATGAGCAGTTCTTC
NA TRBD1 TRBJ1-6 TRBV6-1 CAAGQGVNSPLHF TGTGCAGCAGGGCAGGGGGTGAATTCACCCCTCCACTTT
once TRBD1 TRBJ1-1 TRBV19 CASSIGTDMNTEAFF TGTGCCAGTAGTATCGGGACAGACATGAACACTGAAGCTTTCTTT
NA NA TRBJ2-1 TRBV4-1 CASSLVGEKTVNEQFF TGCGCCAGCAGCCTAGTGGGGGAGAAAACGGTCAATGAGCAGTTCTTC
few NA TRBJ2-2 TRBV12-3/TRBV12-4 CASSFVRGTGELFF TGTGCCAGCAGTTTCGTCAGGGGCACCGGGGAGCTGTTTTTT
NA NA TRBJ1-1 TRBV15 CATSGRDTEAFF TGTGCCACCAGCGGACGGGACACTGAAGCTTTCTTT
many NA TRBJ1-4 TRBV9 CASSVTGGAATGEKLFF TGTGCCAGCAGCGTAACAGGTGGGGCGGCGACGGGTGAAAAACTGTTTTTT
few NA TRBJ2-5 TRBV14 CASSHLGQGIVETQYF TGTGCCAGCAGCCACCTCGGCCAGGGAATCGTCGAGACCCAGTACTTC
once NA TRBJ2-3 TRBV5-6 CASSLALGLHYTDTQYF TGTGCCAGCAGCTTGGCGCTAGGACTCCATTACACAGATACGCAGTATTTT
NA TRBD1 TRBJ1-5 TRBV20-1 CRRSVQGPLLSNQPQHF TGCCGTCGCTCAGTACAGGGGCCTCTACTTAGCAATCAGCCCCAGCATTTT
few TRBD2 TRBJ2-1 TRBV6-2/TRBV6-3 CASRGNPGTSGPSSYNEQFF TGTGCTAGCAGAGGAAACCCCGGGACTAGCGGGCCCAGCTCCTACAATGAGCAGTTCTTC
many NA TRBJ2-3 TRBV7-2 CASRVGGTDTQYF TGTGCCAGCCGGGTGGGGGGAACAGATACGCAGTATTTT
few NA TRBJ1-2 TRBV7-2 CASSLGGAGYGYTF TGTGCCAGCAGCTTAGGGGGGGCCGGCTATGGCTACACCTTC
few NA TRBJ1-3 TRBV27 CASSLTPPPLGVTGNTIYF TGTGCCAGCAGTCTTACCCCTCCCCCCCTCGGTGTGACTGGAAACACCATATATTTT